This TCR beta chain was found in a study of control samples from healthy donors and cancer patients. The repertoire was sequenced with immunoSEQ multiplex PCR; TCRdb's copy has only in-frame clones and lacks some. The profile shows fewer than 300,000 clones, approximately 80% of them singletons. The sample holds one count of this clone. V lost 2 bases and J lost 1, with 11 bases in between. This CDR3 has 15 residues. CDR1 SGHTA and CDR2 FQGTGA come from the germline V gene. The specimen sequenced was PBMCs. V usage is TRBV7-3 and J usage is TRBJ2-5; D could derive from TRBD1 or TRBD2 (5 bases each). The TCR originated in a woman aged 55-70 years with lung cancer. CDR3 protein: CASSLGGRAQETQYF. The CDR3 DNA follows: TGTGCCAGCAGCTTAGGGGGACGGGCCCAAGAGACCCAGTACTTC. The full variable domain, with the rest looked up from reference TRBV7-3 and TRBJ2-5, is GAGVSQTPSNKVTEKGKYVELRCDPISGHTALYWYRQSLGQGPEFLIYFQGTGAADDSGLPNDRFFAVRPEGSVSTLKIQRTERGDSAVYLCASSLGGRAQETQYFGPGTRLLVL.